These 27 T cell receptor beta chains share one sample of origin, sequenced in a study of blood T cells in healthy people across ages. Then a second PCR, running roughly 6 to 11 cycles, was carried out with a sample-barcoded 5' primer and a J-beta primer mix. In TCRdb, the 5' RACE reads were re-called with MiXCR into one record per CDR3 protein. Here the sample spans hundreds of thousands of distinct CDR3 sequences, under 30% being singletons. A further study also used this sample, focusing on T cells of mothers and their children.

Material for sequencing was blood. These receptors were taken from a boy younger than 18 in good health.

The chain uses TRBV6-5 and TRBJ1-6; no reliable D call. Deletions cut 2 bases from V and 3 bases from J, with 11 bases between. This CDR3 contains 16 residues. Germline V gene sequence: CDR1 MNHEY, CDR2 SVGAGI. CDR3: CASSYNLGLYNSPLHF. The CDR3 nucleotides read TGTGCCAGCAGTTACAACTTGGGTCTCTATAATTCACCCCTCCACTTT.

This clonotype was detected once. This could be a read error, since a much larger clone is one nucleotide away. The V gene is TRBV5-1, the J gene TRBJ2-1; 9 bases line up with TRBD1. Germline assignment: CDR1 SGHRS and CDR2 YFSETQ. This CDR3 comprises 15 residues. V gave up 0 bases and J gave up 4 bases; unmatched junction bases: 2. CDR3 residues: CASSLGDRVYNEQFF. The CDR3 region has the DNA TGCGCCAGCAGCTTGGGGGACAGGGTTTACAATGAGCAGTTCTTC. Using reference TRBV5-1 and TRBJ2-1 for the parts outside the CDR3, the full variable domain is KAGVTQTPRYLIKTRGQQVTLSCSPISGHRSVSWYQQTPGQGLQFLFEYFSETQRNKGNFPGRFSGRQFSNSRSEMNVSTLELGDSALYLCASSLGDRVYNEQFFGPGTRLTVL.

This chain joins TRBV7-2 and TRBJ1-2, with D possibly being TRBD1 (5 bases). V was trimmed by 0 bases and J by 2 bases, leaving 7 bases between them. Per the germline V gene, CDR1 is SGHTA and CDR2 is FQGNSA. The CDR3 runs 14 residues. DNA for the CDR3: TGTGCCAGCAGCTTAGCATCAGGGAACTATGGCTACACCTTC. It specifies CASSLASGNYGYTF.

The rearrangement links TRBV3-1 to TRBJ2-5; TRBD2 matches 14 bases. The CDR3 is 17 amino acids. The germline gives CDR1 LGHDT, CDR2 YNNKEL (reference sequence). Trimming cost V 1 base and J 5 bases; bases outside gene matches: 6. CDR3 sequence: CASSQGGTSGGAETQYF. The DNA of the CDR3 is TGTGCCAGCAGCCAAGGGGGGACTAGCGGGGGCGCGGAGACCCAGTACTTC.

In its sample, this clonotype was seen a few times. The V gene is TRBV20-1, the J gene TRBJ2-5; 7 positions match TRBD2. The CDR3 consists of 14 residues. Trimming cost V 7 bases and J 0 bases; bases outside gene matches: 8. Germline CDR1 and CDR2: DFQATT and SNEGSKA (reference sequence). CDR3 sequence: CSGSRGWYQETQYF. DNA of the CDR3: TGCAGTGGGTCGCGGGGGTGGTACCAAGAGACCCAGTACTTC.

The CDR3 nucleotides read TGCGCCAGCAGCTACGGAATCAGGGAGACCCAGTACTTC. Its protein is CASSYGIRETQYF. The rearrangement joins TRBV5-1 to TRBJ2-5; D not certain. Germline values: CDR1 SGHRS, CDR2 YFSETQ. The CDR3 loop spans 13 amino acids. Deletions cut 3 bases from V and 5 bases from J, with 11 bases between.

Only one count was recorded for this clonotype. The chain links TRBV20-1 to TRBJ2-1; D call uncertain. The V end lost 8 bases, the J end lost 1 base, and 15 bases lay between the germline ends. CDR1 DFQATT and CDR2 SNEGSKA come from the germline V gene (reference sequence). The CDR3 sequence is 14 residues long. The CDR3 DNA follows: TGCAGTCCAAAGGCGCCGGTTTCCTACAATGAGCAGTTCTTC. Translating gives CSPKAPVSYNEQFF.

In its sample, this clonotype was seen a few times. CDR3: CASSQALTSSYNEQFF. The CDR3 DNA is TGCGCCAGCAGCCAAGCGTTAACGAGCTCCTACAATGAGCAGTTCTTC. The J gene is TRBJ2-1, the V gene TRBV4-1, with unresolved D. Trimming took off 1 base at V and 0 bases at J, with 10 bases between the two ends. The germline gives CDR1 MGHRA, CDR2 YSYEKL. CDR3 length: 16 amino acids.

This clonotype was observed a handful of times. The rearrangement joins TRBV9 to TRBJ2-1; D unresolved. Trimming removed 3 bases from V and 0 bases from J, with 10 bases in between. CDR1 and CDR2 from the germline V gene are SGDLS and YYNGEE. The CDR3 extends over 15 amino acids. The DNA of the CDR3 is TGTGCCAGCAGCGAGTTGGCTAGCTCCTACAATGAGCAGTTCTTC. This sequence encodes CASSELASSYNEQFF.

This clonotype was detected only a few times. The chain employs TRBV10-2 and TRBJ1-2, with unresolved D. The CDR3 spans 13 residues. Germline V gene sequence: CDR1 WSHSY, CDR2 SAAADI. Trimming pared 6 bases from V and 7 bases from J, leaving 15 bases between. CDR3 residues: CASRMETMGGYTF. DNA for the CDR3: TGCGCCAGCAGAATGGAGACTATGGGTGGCTACACCTTC.

The J gene is TRBJ2-2, the V gene TRBV29-1; the D gene is possibly TRBD1 (6 bases). V lost 5 bases, J lost 4 bases, and 14 bases lay in between. This CDR3 is 14 amino acids long. The germline gives CDR1 SQVTM, CDR2 ANQGSEA. The CDR3 here is CSVPGTFGTGELFF. CDR3 nucleotide sequence: TGCAGCGTTCCCGGGACATTCGGCACCGGGGAGCTGTTTTTT.

This clonotype was counted many times. The chain is built from TRBV27 and TRBJ1-2, with D uncertain. This CDR3 has 12 residues. Trimming took off 8 bases at V and 0 bases at J, with 7 bases between the two ends. Germline V lookup: CDR1 MNHEY, CDR2 SMNVEV (reference sequence). Here the CDR3 reads CASGRTNYGYTF. CDR3 in DNA: TGTGCCAGCGGGAGGACTAACTATGGCTACACCTTC.

The CDR3, as DNA: TGTGCCAGCAGTTACAAGTCGGCCCCTGGGGCTGGGGCCAACGTCCTGACTTTC. The encoded protein is CASSYKSAPGAGANVLTF. The V call is TRBV6-6, the J call TRBJ2-6; D call uncertain. The germline V gene encodes CDR1 MNHNY and CDR2 SVGAGI (reference sequence). Trimming removed 2 bases at V and 2 bases at J, with 16 bases between. The CDR3 is 18 residues long.

CDR3: CSVGQKFNEKLFF. CDR3 in DNA: TGCAGCGTTGGACAGAAATTCAATGAAAAACTGTTTTTT. This rearrangement joins TRBV29-1 to TRBJ1-4, with D perhaps TRBD1 (5 bases). CDR3 length: 13 residues. Between the trimmed V and J ends, which lost 4 bases and 5 bases, there was a span of 11 bases. The V gene's germline CDR1 is SQVTM and CDR2 ANQGSEA.

The chain links TRBV14 to TRBJ1-3; 9 nucleotides line up with TRBD1. With 4 bases clipped from V and 5 bases from J, the junction kept 12 bases outside the gene matches. Germline V gives CDR1 SGHDN, CDR2 FVKESK. The CDR3 totals 17 residues. The CDR3 DNA sequence: TGTGCCAGCAGCCCTATTCGTCCGGGACAGGGACGAAACACCATATATTTT. This sequence encodes CASSPIRPGQGRNTIYF.

This chain joins TRBV16 and TRBJ2-1; possible D gene TRBD2, 6 bases. Judging by the DNA end, TRBJ2-7 fits better; the J call may be wrong. CDR1 and CDR2 (germline): KGHSY, FQNENV. The CDR3 extends over 13 amino acids. CDR3 in amino acids: CASSPEGLDEQYF. Written as DNA, the CDR3 is TGTGCCAGCAGCCCGGAGGGCCTCGACGAGCAGTACTTC.

In its sample, this clonotype was seen a few times. The genes are TRBV2 and TRBJ2-5; 8 bases map to TRBD1. With V trimmed by 1 base and J by 5 bases, 0 bases remained unmatched. The length of the CDR3 is 13 residues. Germline V gene sequence: CDR1 SNHLY, CDR2 FYNNEI. CDR3 loop: CASSEDRGETQYF. In DNA, the CDR3 is TGTGCCAGCAGTGAAGACAGGGGGGAGACCCAGTACTTC.

This clonotype came up a few times. The rearrangement links TRBV20-1 to TRBJ2-5, with 11 bases fitting TRBD2. The trim removed 3 bases at V and 4 bases at J, leaving 7 bases unmatched. The CDR3 runs to 15 residues. Germline V gene sequence: CDR1 DFQATT, CDR2 SNEGSKA (reference sequence). The CDR3 coding sequence is TGCAGTGCTAGGGATCTAGCGGGGGGCGCAGAGACCCAGTACTTC. Residues: CSARDLAGGAETQYF.

This clonotype appeared a few times. Here the CDR3 DNA reads TGTGCCAGCAGCCAAGCGTACAGGCTCCCTATGAACACTGAAGCTTTCTTT. Translating gives CASSQAYRLPMNTEAFF. The chain combines TRBV3-1 with TRBJ1-1; perhaps TRBD1 as D (5 bases). The CDR3 spans 17 residues. Germline CDR1 LGHDT, CDR2 YNNKEL (reference sequence). V lost 1 base to trimming and J lost 0 bases, with 15 bases between them.

The rearrangement uses TRBV2 and TRBJ2-1; 7 nucleotides match TRBD2. The CDR3 is 14 amino acids. The V segment lost 1 base and the J segment 10 bases; nucleotides outside the gene matches: 7. CDR1 and CDR2 (germline): SNHLY, FYNNEI. The CDR3 spells CASSEGTRSGEQFF. For the CDR3, the DNA is TGTGCCAGCAGTGAAGGGACTAGATCAGGAGAGCAGTTCTTC.

The V call is TRBV10-3, the J call TRBJ2-5; D perhaps matches TRBD2 (5 bases). The germline V and J ends were trimmed by 4 bases and 5 bases, with 20 bases remaining between them. Germline CDR1 ENHRY, CDR2 SYGVKD. This CDR3 has 16 amino acids. As DNA, the CDR3 is TGTGCCATCAGTGTGGTGAGCGGCCTAAGTCGGGAGACCCAGTACTTC. Protein sequence: CAISVVSGLSRETQYF.

As for this clonotype: This is likely a read error, given that the CDR3 carries no conserved phenylalanine or tryptophan at its end. The CDR3 DNA reads as TGCGCCAGCAGCTTGGGACAGGCTATGAACACTGAAGCTTTCCTT. Its protein product is CASSLGQAMNTEAFL. The chain employs TRBV5-1 and TRBJ1-1; a weak D match, TRBD1 (6 bases). Trimming removed 0 bases from V and 0 bases from J, with 9 bases in between. CDR1 is SGHRS and CDR2 is YFSETQ in the germline V gene. The CDR3 totals 15 residues.

The rearrangement links TRBV5-1 to TRBJ2-3; 9 bases are shared with TRBD2. V lost 0 bases, J lost 1 base, and 6 bases stayed unmatched. Germline CDR1 is SGHRS and CDR2 is YFSETQ. The CDR3 consists of 17 residues. CDR3 sequence (DNA): TGCGCCAGCAGCTTGGCCTCTAGCGGGGCAGGCACAGATACGCAGTATTTT. Its protein is CASSLASSGAGTDTQYF.

The chain combines TRBV5-4 with TRBJ1-1, with D hard to call. Trimming removed 3 bases from V and 1 base from J, with 7 bases in between. The germline V gene has CDR1 SGHNT and CDR2 YYREEE (reference sequence). This CDR3 is built from 13 residues. The CDR3 here is CASSYAWNTEAFF. In nucleotides, the CDR3 is TGTGCCAGCAGCTATGCCTGGAACACTGAAGCTTTCTTT.

This clonotype was counted a few times. The rearrangement uses TRBV6-2 or TRBV6-3 and TRBJ2-4; tentatively, D is TRBD1 (5 bases). The ends were cut back, 2 bases at V and 5 bases at J, with 19 bases in the middle. The CDR3 totals 17 residues. Germline assignment: CDR1 MNHEY and CDR2 SVGEGT. The CDR3 sequence is CASSYGVQGKVQNIQYF. The CDR3 DNA reads TGTGCCAGCAGTTACGGCGTCCAGGGTAAAGTCCAAAACATTCAGTACTTC.

This clonotype was detected once. The chain employs TRBV20-1 and TRBJ2-3, with TRBD2 as a possible D gene (6 bases). V was cut by 6 bases and J by 4 bases, with 14 bases left in between. This CDR3 contains 13 residues. Germline assignment: CDR1 DFQATT and CDR2 SNEGSKA (reference sequence). This CDR3 reads CSARRENADTQYF. The CDR3 nucleotides read TGCAGTGCACGGCGGGAAAACGCAGATACGCAGTATTTT.

The chain's CDR3 is CASSLRQGGTGELFF. In DNA, the CDR3 is TGTGCCAGCAGTTTGCGGCAGGGTGGGACCGGGGAGCTGTTTTTT. This chain uses TRBV28 with TRBJ2-2, with D perhaps matching TRBD1 (5 bases). V lost 3 bases and J 5 bases, leaving 13 bases between the germline ends. Per the germline V gene, CDR1 is MDHEN and CDR2 is SYDVKM. The CDR3 totals 15 residues.